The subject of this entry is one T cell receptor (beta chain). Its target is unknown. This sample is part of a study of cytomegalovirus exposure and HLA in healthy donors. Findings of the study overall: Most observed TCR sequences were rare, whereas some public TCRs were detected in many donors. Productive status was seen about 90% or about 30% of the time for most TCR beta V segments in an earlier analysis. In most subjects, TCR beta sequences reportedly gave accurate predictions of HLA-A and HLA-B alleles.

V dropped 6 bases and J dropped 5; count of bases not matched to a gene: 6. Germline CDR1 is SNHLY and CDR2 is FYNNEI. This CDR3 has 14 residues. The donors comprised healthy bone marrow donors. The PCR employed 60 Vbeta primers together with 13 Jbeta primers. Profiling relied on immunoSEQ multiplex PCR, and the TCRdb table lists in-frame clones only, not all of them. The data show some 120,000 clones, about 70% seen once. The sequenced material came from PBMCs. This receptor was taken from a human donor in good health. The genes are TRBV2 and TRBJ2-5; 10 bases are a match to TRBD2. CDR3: CASRVAGGWETQYF. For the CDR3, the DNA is TGTGCCAGCAGGGTAGCGGGGGGCTGGGAGACCCAGTACTTC.